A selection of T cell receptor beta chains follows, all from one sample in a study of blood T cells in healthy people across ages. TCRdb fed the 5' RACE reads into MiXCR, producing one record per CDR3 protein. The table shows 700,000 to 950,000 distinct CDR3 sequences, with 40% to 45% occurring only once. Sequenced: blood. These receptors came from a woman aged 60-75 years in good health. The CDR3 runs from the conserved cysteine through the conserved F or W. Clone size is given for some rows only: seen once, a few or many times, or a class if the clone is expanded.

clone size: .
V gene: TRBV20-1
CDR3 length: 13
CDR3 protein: CSPPAGGPDTQYF

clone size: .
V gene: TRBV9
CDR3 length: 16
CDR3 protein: CASSSLAGTSTDTQYF

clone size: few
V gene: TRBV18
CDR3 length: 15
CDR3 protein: CASSPPNGDSYEQYF

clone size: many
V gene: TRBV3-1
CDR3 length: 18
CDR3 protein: CASSQVLTGSSGANVLTF

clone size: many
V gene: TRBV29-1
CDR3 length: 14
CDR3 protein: CSVRTSEYTDTQYF

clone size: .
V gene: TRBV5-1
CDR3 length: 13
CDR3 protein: CASSTGRSDTQYF

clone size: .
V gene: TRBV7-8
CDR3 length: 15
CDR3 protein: CASRAIAAGIGGYTF

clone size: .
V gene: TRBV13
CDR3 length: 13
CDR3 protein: CASSLGAGDKAFF

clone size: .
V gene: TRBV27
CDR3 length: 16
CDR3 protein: CASSPRDRVTYNEQFF

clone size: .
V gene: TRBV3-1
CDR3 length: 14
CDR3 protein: CASSQGAVRGEQFF

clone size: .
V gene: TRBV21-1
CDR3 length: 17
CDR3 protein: CASRGGVGQGILGEQYF

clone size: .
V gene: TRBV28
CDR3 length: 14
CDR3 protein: CASSLMANSYEQYF

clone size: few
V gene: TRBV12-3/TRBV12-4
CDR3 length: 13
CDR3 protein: CASSSSVVSGYTF

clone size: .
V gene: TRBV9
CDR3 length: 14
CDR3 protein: CASTFRSSTDTQYF

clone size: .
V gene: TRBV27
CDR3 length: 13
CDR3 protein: CASTRGGATEAFF

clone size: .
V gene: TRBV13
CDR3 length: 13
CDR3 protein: CASSILAGGVQFF

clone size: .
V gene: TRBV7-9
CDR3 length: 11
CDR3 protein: CASGHSYEQYF

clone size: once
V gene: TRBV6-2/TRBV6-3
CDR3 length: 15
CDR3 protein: CASSPTSGACNEQFF

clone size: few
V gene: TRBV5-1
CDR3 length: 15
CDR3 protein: CASSLGLARLGEQYF

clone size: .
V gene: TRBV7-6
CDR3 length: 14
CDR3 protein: CASSVQVTSYGQYF

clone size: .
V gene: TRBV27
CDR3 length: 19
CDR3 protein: CASGTNRGLLRDGPDTQYF

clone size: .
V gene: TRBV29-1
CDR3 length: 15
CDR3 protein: CSATVDRSNTGELFF

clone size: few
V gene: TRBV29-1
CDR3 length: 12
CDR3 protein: CSVDGPDYEQYF

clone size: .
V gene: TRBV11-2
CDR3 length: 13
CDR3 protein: CASTSSYTGELFF

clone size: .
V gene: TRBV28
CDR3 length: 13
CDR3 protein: CASQEGNQETQYF

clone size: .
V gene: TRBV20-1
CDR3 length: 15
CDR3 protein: CSANSMTSSYNEQFF

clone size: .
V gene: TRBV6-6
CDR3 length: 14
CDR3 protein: CASSSAANYNEQFF

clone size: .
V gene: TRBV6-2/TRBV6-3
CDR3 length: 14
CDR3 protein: CASSPDLAKNIQYF

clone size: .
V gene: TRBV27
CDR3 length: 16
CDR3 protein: CASSLTWDSKDDGYTF

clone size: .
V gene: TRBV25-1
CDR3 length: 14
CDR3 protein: CASRTGESYDEQFF

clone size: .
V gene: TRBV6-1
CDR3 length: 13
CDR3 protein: CASTKRGTGELFF

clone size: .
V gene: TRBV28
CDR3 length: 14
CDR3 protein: CASRRGSGANVLTF

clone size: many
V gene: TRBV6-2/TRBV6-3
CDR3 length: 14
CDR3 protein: CASSDRDLPYEQYF

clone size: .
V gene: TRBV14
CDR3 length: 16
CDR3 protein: CASNPSGARPKETQYF

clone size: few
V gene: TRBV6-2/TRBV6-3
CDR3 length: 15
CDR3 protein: CASSFPGQSNYEQYF

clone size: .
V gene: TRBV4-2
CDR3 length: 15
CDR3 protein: CASSQTDGANYGYTF

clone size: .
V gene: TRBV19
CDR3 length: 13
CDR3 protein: CATSGASYSEQFF

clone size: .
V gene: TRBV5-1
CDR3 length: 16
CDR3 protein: CASNRIGGQNTGELFF

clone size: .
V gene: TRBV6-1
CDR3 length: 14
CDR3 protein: CASGAPTGNYGYTF

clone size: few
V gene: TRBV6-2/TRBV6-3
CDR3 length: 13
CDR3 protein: CASNRDNNYGYTF

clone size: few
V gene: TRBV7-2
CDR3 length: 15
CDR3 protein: CASSLGITKPDTQYF

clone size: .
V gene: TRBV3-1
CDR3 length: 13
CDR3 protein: CASSQDAAYEQYF

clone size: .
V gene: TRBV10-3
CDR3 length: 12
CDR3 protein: CAIRDFNSPLHF

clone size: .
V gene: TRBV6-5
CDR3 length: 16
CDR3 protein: CASRLTGTATTYEQYF

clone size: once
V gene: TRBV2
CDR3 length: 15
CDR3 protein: CASSEIGRTNQPQHF

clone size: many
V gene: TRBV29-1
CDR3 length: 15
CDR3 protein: CSVFLRQGLGETQYF

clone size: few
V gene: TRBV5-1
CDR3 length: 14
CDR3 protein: CASSLVEGSDEQYF

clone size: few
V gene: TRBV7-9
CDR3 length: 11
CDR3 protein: CASSFQGEAFF

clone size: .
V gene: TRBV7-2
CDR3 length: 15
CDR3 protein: CASRGLAGVDNEQYF

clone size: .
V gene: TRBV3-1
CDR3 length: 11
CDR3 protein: CASSHFSEQYF

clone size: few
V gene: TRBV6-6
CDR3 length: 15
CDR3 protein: CASSPDRVDSYGYTF

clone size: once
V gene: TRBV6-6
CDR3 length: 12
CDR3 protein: CASSPSSCEQFF

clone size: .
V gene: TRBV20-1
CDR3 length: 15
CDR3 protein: CSATRGLGANYGYTF

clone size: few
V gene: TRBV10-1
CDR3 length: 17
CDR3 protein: CASSLGTGGAGANVLTF

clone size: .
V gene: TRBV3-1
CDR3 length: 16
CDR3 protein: CASSPTNGGFQETQYF

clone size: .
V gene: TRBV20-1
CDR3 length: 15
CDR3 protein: CSATPAGSPTDTQYF